This T cell receptor (beta chain) was profiled in a study of OX40 agonist ivuxolimab in advanced cancers. Study-wide background: Dose-escalation patients suffered from hepatocellular carcinoma, melanoma, renal cell or head and neck cancer. The dose-escalation cohort was over 65% male, with a mean age of 60 years, ranging about 23 to 90. General observations from the study: Partial responders treated at 0.1-3.0 mg/kg exhibited clonal expansion among the lowest measured.

Measured with immunoSEQ multiplex PCR; TCRdb has only the in-frame clones, and not every one. The table has 65,000 to 90,000 clones, around 85% seen once. The sampling schedule covered blood at baseline, cycle 4 day 1, and cycle 7 day 1. Details on this clone: Its target is not known.

This CDR3 region has 16 residues. The junction had 7 bases not matched to a gene; V was cut back by 4 bases and J by 0 bases. Germline V gene sequence: CDR1 SGHRS, CDR2 YFSETQ. The genes are TRBV5-1 and TRBJ1-2; 9 bases align to TRBD1. This TCR came from an adult with an advanced solid tumor such as melanoma, head and neck, liver or kidney cancer. The specimen comprised CD4+ or CD8+ T cells sorted from blood, sampled in a trial of the OX40 agonist ivuxolimab. Written as DNA, the CDR3 is TGCGCCAGCAGCCCATGGGACAGGGAGACTAACTATGGCTACACCTTC. Amino acids: CASSPWDRETNYGYTF.